This T cell receptor (beta chain) is drawn from a study of cytomegalovirus exposure and HLA in healthy donors (dated by TCRdb to 2017 to 2019). Broadly, across the study: According to an earlier analysis of 550 to 700 of the donors, 200 million or so T cells yielded 117 million unique TCR beta sequences and 276 Gb of sequence data. The number of donors typed differed by locus, with roughly 629-640 for A, B, C, DRB1 and DQB1, roughly 520 for DQA1, 600 to 610 for DPA1, and around 430 for DPB1. Donor age, sex, ethnicity and CMV serostatus were collected together with the repertoire data. About 280 gigabases of sequencing data and some 85 million unique TCR sequences were included in an early release covering over 600 HLA-typed donors. All discovery cohort repertoires had been generated on a single sequencing platform. Roughly five DR-DQ haplotypes were handled as single units for association and clustering, since linkage in the cohort was strong. To predict cytomegalovirus infection status, the study combined high-throughput TCR immunosequencing, statistical association of individual TCRs with disease status, and machine learning. A later analysis re-examined previously published TCR beta repertoires from roughly 720 donors and added high-resolution HLA genotyping to investigate patterns of TCR occurrence. Genome-wide SNP genotypes for about three fifths of the roughly 670 donors were used in a later genetic analysis, which treated that subset as a discovery cohort. Of the roughly 420 genotyped donors, approximately 80% were placed in the genetic ancestry cluster associated with self-reported Caucasian donors. The study used immunosequencing to profile the T cell repertoires of several hundred subjects and linked those repertoires to cytomegalovirus serostatus. Rather than using new phenotypic data, the later analysis identified candidate immune exposures from TCR beta sequences and from how often those sequences occurred across donors. Across some 400 genotyped donors of the cohort, an average of about 240,000 unique TCR beta nucleotide sequences per donor were sequenced, and approximately 17% of those sequences were non-productive. Along with the roughly 700-subject first cohort, a separate validation cohort of roughly 110 different subjects was used. HLA typing covered class I and class II loci at four-digit resolution. An earlier analysis of around 540 of the donors applied high-throughput TCR beta sequencing to assess whether each TCR beta V gene segment acted as functional or pseudogenic. The aim of the study was to test whether cataloging public T cell receptors could identify signatures of past pathogen exposure. Overall study results and their limits: Broadly in line with IMGT annotations, most TCR beta V segments showed up in productive rearrangements about 87% or about 30% of the time in an earlier analysis of approximately 600 of the donors. In a later genetic analysis, a missense DCLRE1C variant was associated with V-gene and J-gene trimming of TCR beta chains, and the association was replicated in an independent cohort. Only TCR beta chains were sequenced in this cohort, and the absence of alpha or paired-chain data limited detectable features. A further reported finding was that TCR beta sequences accurately predicted the HLA-A and HLA-B alleles for most subjects in the first cohort. Immune exposure information for the cohort was limited to CMV serostatus. In a later analysis, HLA-associated TCR beta chains showed more clonal expansion and lower generation probabilities than non-associated chains that were equally common. Some IMGT-functional V segments, including TRBV6-2 and TRBV6-3, could not be distinguished by the 87-base-pair reads and were therefore excluded. Presence/absence analyses assumed roughly uniform sequencing depth across donors, an assumption that may not hold. Correlated functional status among segregating V segments might reflect linkage disequilibrium, but an unknown experimental factor could not be ruled out. When HLA alleles, especially DR and DQ, strongly co-occurred, TCR associations were difficult to assign to individual alleles. Most TCR sequences were seen in very few donors, while some public TCRs were found in many individuals. A later genetic analysis reported fewer N-insertions in productive TCRs among donors in an Asian-associated ancestry cluster than the approximately 670-donor mean. Cytomegalovirus status was reported to be diagnosed by the classifier with high specificity and sensitivity in both the original and validation cohorts. In the study, 150 to 200 TCR beta chains were listed as associated with cytomegalovirus. A group of highly shared sequence variants was considered likely to be a technical artifact of the sequencing pipeline. A few of the identified cytomegalovirus-associated TCR beta chains were confirmed in vitro to be specific for cytomegalovirus antigens. According to a later analysis, TCR association rates differed among HLA loci, with DRB1 alleles showing the most associated TCRs and HLA-C alleles showing the fewest. HLA typing was unavailable for some donors at each locus, so association tests used only the typed subset. Most CMV-associated TCR beta chains appeared to be HLA-restricted in a later analysis, and the HLA associations seemed to be driven largely by CMV exposure. In a later analysis, several top co-occurrence clusters were reported to appear linked to parvovirus B19, influenza, CMV and Epstein-Barr virus. Because counts were too low, roughly 16 rarely observed V segments, including chromosome 9 orphons, were left out of the earlier analysis of a few hundred of the donors. The authors suggested that the approach could potentially be extended to other disease states and immunological phenotypes. In a later analysis, more than 15,000 TCR beta sequences were associated with specific HLA alleles at a false discovery rate of 0.05.

Reading from cysteine to phenylalanine, the CDR3 counts 15 amino acids. Here the CDR3 DNA is all that survives: 45 bases in frame from base 1. The CDR1 and CDR2 encoded by the germline V gene are KGHSH and LQKENI. V and J are trimmed by 2 bases and 7 bases, and the gene matches miss 7 bases of the junction. About this clone itself: Its binding antigen is unknown. Base qualities were left out, and no much larger clone turns up one base away.

The library was obtained by the immunoSEQ multiplex PCR assay. For the multiplex PCR, a mixture combining 60 forward primers for TCR Vbeta segments and 13 reverse primers for TCR Jbeta segments was used. Amplification of the CDR3 region of rearranged TCR beta genes was performed with a multiplex PCR assay on genomic DNA. On the Illumina HiSeq System, the amplified TCR beta libraries were sequenced as 87-base-pair reads. As for the original processing: A later analysis counted tens of millions of unique TCR beta chains across the roughly 700 repertoires, and some 11 million of these chains were shared by at least two donors. A nearest-neighbor algorithm error-corrected the raw reads and collapsed the reads into unique sequences, merging closely related sequences to remove PCR and sequencing errors. CDR3 sequences were aligned to IMGT reference sequences to assign V, D and J gene segments. Each retained sequence needed at least a six-nucleotide match to both a V gene segment and a J gene segment. A rearrangement was called productive if the CDR3 had no stop codons and remained in frame with V and J, and every other rearrangement was called non-productive. CDR3 was defined by IMGT convention, running from the second conserved V-encoded cysteine to the conserved J-encoded phenylalanine. In an earlier analysis of approximately 500 of the donors, sequences lacking an unambiguous match to a single V gene segment were excluded. In an earlier analysis of roughly 500 of the donors, V segments were called functional above 56.7% productive rearrangements and were called segregating when the between-donor standard deviation exceeded 5%. A statistical classification framework was developed to diagnose cytomegalovirus status using the catalog of TCR beta chain sequences. A later analysis assigned V and J genes by comparing TCR nucleotide sequences with IMGT/GENE-DB human TR gene sequences. Using the TCRdist pipeline, a later analysis assigned CDR3 sequences along with most-parsimonious VDJ recombination scenarios. In a later analysis, each TCR beta chain was defined by its CDR3 amino acid sequence together with its V-gene family, and reads without a unique V-gene family were excluded. As a way to deal with suspected cross-contamination and a sequencing artifact, a later analysis dropped roughly 600 nucleotide sequences that were highly shared and had low generation probability. In a later analysis, a clonal expansion index for each public chain was calculated from normalized within-repertoire ranks of inferred template counts. Generation probabilities in a later analysis came from a VDJ recombination model fitted to out-of-frame rearrangements, and those results were checked against IGoR. In a later analysis, TCR-TCR, TCR-HLA and TCR-CMV co-occurrence was scored with hypergeometric tests, and a repertoire-size bias correction was applied to TCR pairs. To estimate false discovery rates, a later analysis permuted the HLA or CMV assignments 20 times. A later analysis grouped co-occurring TCRs with DBSCAN, adding TCRdist sequence similarity when clustering within HLA-allele-positive subsets. Co-occurrence clustering excluded repertoires with fewer than 30,000 or more than 120,000 public chains, plus five with anomalous nucleotide sharing. TCRdb limited this immuneACCESS table to in-frame rearrangements with V and J called. A share of clones is missing; checked studies link under half to unresolved V genes, and the rest is unexplained. V, J and clone size are taken as reported in that table, and D and trimming were inferred from the DNA itself. Here the sample has around 94,000 clones; around two thirds occur a single time. The leading ten clones occupy about 3.9% of the sample.

The cohort comprised 710 or so healthy bone marrow donors. Cohort members were all nominally healthy when sampled, although unrecorded immune exposures were likely present. The donor was CMV seronegative and belonged to the group of 352 seronegative cohort members. A peripheral blood sample was collected from each donor, and TCR beta sequencing was performed on peripheral blood mononuclear cells. The Qiagen DNeasy Blood Extraction Kit was used to extract genomic DNA from the blood cell samples. The sample taken for sequencing was PBMCs. The TCR comes from a man aged 30 to 39 in good health and CMV-seronegative. The sequence is built from TRBV18 and TRBJ1-2; TRBD1 fits 10 bases in the junction. CDR3 loop: CASSPETGGAFGYTF. The DNA sequence is given as TGTGCCAGCTCACCAGAGACAGGGGGCGCGTTTGGCTACACCTTC.